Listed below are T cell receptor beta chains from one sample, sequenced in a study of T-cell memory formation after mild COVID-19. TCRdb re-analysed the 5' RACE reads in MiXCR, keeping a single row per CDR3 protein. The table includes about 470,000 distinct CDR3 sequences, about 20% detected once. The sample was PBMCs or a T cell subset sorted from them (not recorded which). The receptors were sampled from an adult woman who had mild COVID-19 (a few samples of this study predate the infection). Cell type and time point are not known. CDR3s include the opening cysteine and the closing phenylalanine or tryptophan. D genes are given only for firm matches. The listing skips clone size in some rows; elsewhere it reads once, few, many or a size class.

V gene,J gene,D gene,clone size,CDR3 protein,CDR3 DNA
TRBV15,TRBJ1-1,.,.,CATSRDGLNTEAFF,TGTGCCACCAGCAGAGATGGGTTGAACACTGAAGCTTTCTTT
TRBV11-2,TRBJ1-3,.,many,CATRQFLTGNTIYF,TGTGCCACCAGACAGTTTCTAACTGGAAACACCATATATTTT
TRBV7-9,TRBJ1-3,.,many,CASSLAYGGNTIYF,TGTGCCAGCAGCTTAGCGTACGGCGGAAACACCATATATTTT
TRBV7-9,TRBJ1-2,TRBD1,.,CASSSQDRVYGYTF,TGTGCCAGCAGCTCTCAGGACAGGGTATATGGCTACACCTTC
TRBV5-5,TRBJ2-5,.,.,CSSSFGATETQYF,TGTTCCAGCAGCTTCGGAGCGACGGAGACCCAGTACTTC
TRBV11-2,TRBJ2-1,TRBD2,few,CASSLEYTGTSGGSYNEQFF,TGTGCCAGCAGCTTAGAATACACCGGGACTAGCGGGGGCTCCTACAATGAGCAGTTCTTC
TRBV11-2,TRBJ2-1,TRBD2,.,CASSLGLAGVNPYNEQFF,TGTGCCAGCAGCCTGGGACTAGCGGGAGTCAATCCGTACAATGAGCAGTTCTTC
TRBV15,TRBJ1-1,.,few,CATSRDRVRVNTEAFF,TGTGCCACCAGCAGAGATAGGGTCAGGGTGAACACTGAAGCTTTCTTT
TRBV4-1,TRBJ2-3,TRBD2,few,CASSPQRRLAGTTDTQYF,TGCGCCAGCAGCCCCCAAAGAAGACTAGCGGGAACCACAGATACGCAGTATTTT
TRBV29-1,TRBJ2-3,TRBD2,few,CSVGKRDPVTDTQYF,TGCAGCGTTGGGAAGCGGGACCCAGTTACAGATACGCAGTATTTT
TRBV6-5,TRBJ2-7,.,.,CASSTPGLYEQYF,TGTGCCAGCAGTACCCCCGGGCTCTACGAGCAGTACTTC
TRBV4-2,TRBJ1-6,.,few,CASSQDPSPLHF,TGTGCCAGCAGCCAAGATCCCTCACCCCTCCACTTT
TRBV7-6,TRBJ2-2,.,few,CASSSIRDTGELFF,TGTGCCAGCAGCTCCATCCGGGACACCGGGGAGCTGTTTTTT
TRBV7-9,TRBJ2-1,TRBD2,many,CASSLVTGGGNEQFF,TGTGCCAGCAGCTTAGTTACGGGAGGAGGCAATGAGCAGTTCTTC
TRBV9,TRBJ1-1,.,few,CASSVGFRGPNTEAFF,TGTGCCAGCAGCGTAGGATTCCGGGGACCGAACACTGAAGCTTTCTTT
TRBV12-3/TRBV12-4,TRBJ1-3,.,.,CASRGTDGSGNTIYF,TGTGCCAGCAGGGGGACGGACGGCTCTGGAAACACCATATATTTT
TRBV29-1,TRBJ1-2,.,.,CSGGPWDNYGYTF,TGCAGCGGCGGACCCTGGGATAACTATGGCTACACCTTC
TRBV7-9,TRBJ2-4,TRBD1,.,CASSLSTGKTAKNIQYF,TGTGCCAGCAGCTTGTCGACAGGGAAGACAGCCAAAAACATTCAGTACTTC
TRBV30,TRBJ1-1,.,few,CAWFSGKVTEAFF,TGTGCCTGGTTCTCCGGGAAAGTCACTGAAGCTTTCTTT
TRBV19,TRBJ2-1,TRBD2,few,CASSILLLERGSYNEQFF,TGTGCCAGTAGTATACTTCTCTTAGAGCGGGGATCCTACAATGAGCAGTTCTTC
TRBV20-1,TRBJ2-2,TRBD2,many,CSARGRGLASELFF,TGCAGTGCTAGAGGGAGAGGACTAGCGAGCGAGCTGTTTTTT
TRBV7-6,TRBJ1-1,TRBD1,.,CASSSDRGLTEAFF,TGTGCCAGCAGCTCGGACAGGGGGCTAACTGAAGCTTTCTTT
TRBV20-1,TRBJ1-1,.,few,CSARGGGPDTEAFF,TGCAGTGCTAGAGGCGGGGGGCCCGACACTGAAGCTTTCTTT
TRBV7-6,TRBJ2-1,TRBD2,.,CASSGLAKDYNEQFF,TGTGCCAGCAGCGGACTAGCGAAAGACTACAATGAGCAGTTCTTC
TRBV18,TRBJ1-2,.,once,CASSADIQASYGYTF,TGTGCCAGCTCAGCGGATATACAAGCCTCTTATGGCTACACCTTC
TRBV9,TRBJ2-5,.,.,CASSVDSEVRTQYF,TGTGCCAGCAGCGTAGACTCAGAGGTGAGGACCCAGTACTTC
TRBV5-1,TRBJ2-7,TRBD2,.,CASSLDPSGNYEQYF,TGCGCCAGCAGCTTGGACCCTAGCGGGAACTACGAGCAGTACTTC
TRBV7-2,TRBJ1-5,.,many,CASSFTGGQPQHF,TGTGCCAGCAGCTTTACAGGAGGGCAGCCCCAGCATTTT
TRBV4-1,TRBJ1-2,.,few,CASSQASEGGYGYTF,TGCGCCAGCAGCCAAGCTAGCGAAGGGGGCTATGGCTACACCTTC
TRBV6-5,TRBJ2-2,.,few,CASSLQRSYTGELFF,TGTGCCAGCAGTTTGCAGCGGAGCTACACCGGGGAGCTGTTTTTT
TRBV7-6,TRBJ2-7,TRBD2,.,CASSFSGVRDEQYF,TGTGCCAGCAGCTTCAGCGGGGTGAGGGACGAGCAGTACTTC
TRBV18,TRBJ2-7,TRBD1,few,CASSPLRGLSYEQYF,TGTGCCAGCTCACCCCTCAGGGGGCTCTCCTACGAGCAGTACTTC
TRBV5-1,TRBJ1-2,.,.,CASSLDTTNYGYTF,TGCGCCAGCAGCTTGGACACCACTAACTATGGCTACACCTTC
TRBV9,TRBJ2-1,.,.,CASSVSPREQFF,TGTGCCAGCAGCGTGAGCCCTCGTGAGCAGTTCTTC
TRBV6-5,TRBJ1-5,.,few,CASSYSGRSQPQHF,TGTGCCAGCAGTTACTCAGGGAGGAGTCAGCCCCAGCATTTT
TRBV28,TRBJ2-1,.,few,CASSLEWRGGNEQFF,TGTGCCAGCAGTTTAGAGTGGAGGGGAGGCAATGAGCAGTTCTTC
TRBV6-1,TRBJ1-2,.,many,CASSEFGDGYTF,TGTGCCAGCAGTGAATTCGGGGATGGCTACACCTTC
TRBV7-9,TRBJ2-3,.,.,CASSPPSYTDTQYF,TGTGCCAGCAGCCCGCCCTCTTACACAGATACGCAGTATTTT
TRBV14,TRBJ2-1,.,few,CASGSVGGYNEQFF,TGTGCCAGCGGGAGCGTCGGGGGCTACAATGAGCAGTTCTTC
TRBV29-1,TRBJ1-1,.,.,CSARLAKGSEAFF,TGCAGCGCTAGGTTGGCGAAAGGATCTGAAGCTTTCTTT
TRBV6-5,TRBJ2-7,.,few,CASDVRDKGFEQYF,TGTGCCTCAGACGTCCGGGACAAGGGCTTCGAGCAGTACTTC
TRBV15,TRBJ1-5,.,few,CATSTPGTMKPQHF,TGTGCCACCAGCACCCCCGGGACAATGAAGCCCCAGCATTTT
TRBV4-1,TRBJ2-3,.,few,CASSQGLWGADPRTDTQYF,TGCGCCAGCAGCCAAGGGTTATGGGGGGCAGACCCAAGGACAGATACGCAGTATTTT
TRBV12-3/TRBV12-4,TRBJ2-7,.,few,CASSPTGMPLEQYF,TGTGCCAGCAGCCCCACCGGAATGCCTTTAGAGCAGTACTTC
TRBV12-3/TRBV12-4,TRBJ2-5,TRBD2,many,CASSPSGLAGGETQYF,TGTGCCAGCAGTCCCTCGGGACTAGCGGGGGGAGAGACCCAGTACTTC
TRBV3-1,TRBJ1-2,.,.,CASSQKYGYTF,TGTGCCAGCAGCCAAAAATATGGCTACACCTTC
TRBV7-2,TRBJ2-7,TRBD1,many,CASSLDRGYEQYF,TGTGCCAGCAGCTTAGACAGGGGGTACGAGCAGTACTTC
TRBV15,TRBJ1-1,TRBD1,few,CATSRDVGQGVGGEAFF,TGTGCCACCAGCAGAGATGTTGGACAGGGGGTTGGCGGTGAAGCTTTCTTT
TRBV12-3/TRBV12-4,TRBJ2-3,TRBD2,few,CASSVLAGGFTDTQYF,TGTGCCAGCAGTGTTCTAGCGGGAGGGTTCACAGATACGCAGTATTTT